This TCR beta chain was profiled in a study of CD8+ T cells in alopecia areata. General observations from the study: Scalp clonality and expanded CD8+ clones among the top 100 fell significantly with tofacitinib. Scalp samples also yield sequences of resident alphabeta T cells from normal skin.

In the case of this clone: Its antigen is not identified.

Extracted RNA was reverse transcribed into cDNA, the sequencing template. Only in-frame clones appear in the TCRdb table, and some are missing; sequencing was by immunoSEQ multiplex PCR. The repertoire includes around 150,000 clones, 75% to 85% of them detected once, and roughly 25% sits in the top ten. The CDR3 loop spans 15 amino acids. V dropped 0 bases and J dropped 4 bases, with 11 bases sitting between them. Germline V lookup: CDR1 MGHRA, CDR2 YSYEKL. As to treatment: oral pan-JAK inhibitor, 5-10 mg twice daily. The clonotype was recovered from a human donor with alopecia areata. Source: CD8+ T cells sorted from blood, taken at week 4, from a patient treated with tofacitinib. The V call is TRBV4-1, the J call TRBJ2-3; unclear D gene. The CDR3 DNA follows: TGCGCCAGCAGCCAAGAAGAGTTGCTGGCAGATACGCAGTATTTT. This gives the protein CASSQEELLADTQYF.